This record looks at one T cell receptor beta chain sequence and its context. The record originates from a study of metastatic and nonmetastatic thyroid tumors. About the study: For malignant and benign thyroid patients, tumor or nodule tissue and blood were the sources whose repertoires were compared.

This CDR3 comprises 14 residues. The V gene end was trimmed by 2 bases and the J gene end by 4 bases; junction bases not matched to a gene: 5. Prior to thyroid surgery, none of the patients had received any treatment. TCRdb re-called the PCR reads via MiXCR. The table has about 21,000 clones, over 9% seen once. This receptor was taken from a female donor with papillary thyroid cancer or a benign thyroid nodule (not recorded which). Some clones in this sample may be carry-over from other donors' samples. This chain connects TRBV12-3 or TRBV12-4 to TRBJ2-7, with 7 bases fitting TRBD1. The source material was blood. CDR3 sequence (DNA): TGTGCCAGCAGTTTACAAGGGGGCTTATACGAGCAGTACTTC. Amino acid sequence: CASSLQGGLYEQYF.